This T cell receptor beta chain was sequenced in a study of cytomegalovirus exposure and HLA in healthy donors (dated by TCRdb to the late 2010s). General notes on the study: According to a later analysis, the roughly 130 validation repertoires were produced on the same platform as the approximately 600 repertoires of the first cohort. Along with the roughly 670-subject first cohort, a separate validation cohort of around 110 different subjects was used. The aim of the study was to test whether cataloging public T cell receptors could identify signatures of past pathogen exposure. To predict cytomegalovirus infection status, the study brought together high-throughput TCR immunosequencing, statistical association of individual TCRs with disease status, and machine learning.

The donors were included in the validation cohort of 90 to 150 subjects, a group kept apart from the approximately 690-subject first cohort. Results and caveats for the whole study, not just this receptor: The validation cohort had no HLA typing available for a later analysis, so co-occurrence within that cohort was assessed over all 120 or so repertoires. While some public TCRs were present in many individuals, most TCR sequences turned up only very rarely across donors. The classifier was reported to diagnose cytomegalovirus status with high specificity and sensitivity in both the original cohort and the validation cohort. The authors suggested that the approach could potentially be extended to other disease states and immunological phenotypes. A later analysis found that TCRs clustered in the first cohort also tended to co-occur in the 100 to 150 validation repertoires, with 94% of cluster scores above 0. The study listed over 150 TCR beta chains as associated with cytomegalovirus. In vitro tests confirmed that a few of the cytomegalovirus-associated TCR beta chains recognize cytomegalovirus antigens.

Libraries were made using the immunoSEQ multiplex PCR assay. Concerning the study's data processing: A statistical classification framework was built for diagnosing cytomegalovirus status from the catalog of TCR beta chain sequences. Sourced from immuneACCESS, this table was stored by TCRdb with only in-frame sequences that have V and J called. A share of the clones is absent; for the studies checked, an unresolved V gene accounts for under half, and the remainder has no known explanation. V, J and clone size are those of that table, while D and trimming were read from the DNA. The sample yields 130,000 or so clones; 89% were counted once. The ten top clones hold roughly 1.2% of the sample. Note on this clone: The antigen this receptor binds is unknown. No base quality information exists; no much larger clone differs at one position.

As encoded in the germline V gene (reference sequence), CDR1 is DFQATT while CDR2 is SNEGSKA. V drops 5 bases and J drops 5 bases, leaving 10 bases in between. From the cysteine up to the phenylalanine, the CDR3 has a length of 11 residues. The DNA shown is the 33-base CDR3, in frame from base 1. This sequence was found in a woman between 18 and 29 years old in good health and CMV-seronegative. This sequence uses TRBV20-1 and TRBJ2-7; TRBD2 might be the D gene, on 5 matching bases. The sequencing sample was made of PBMCs. The nucleotide sequence is given as TGCAGTGCTGAGCGGTTAAACGAGCAGTACTTC. It encodes CSAERLNEQYF.